The clone carrying this T cell receptor (beta chain) was detected only a few times. Its cognate antigen is unknown. The source of the sample is a study of breast tumors, draining lymph nodes, adjacent tissues. Study-wide results and caveats: Luminal-like breast cancer showed significantly greater tumor-nontumor repertoire similarity than basal-like breast cancer did. Compared with lymph nodes, tumors were less diverse; compared with nontumor tissue, more.

One entry per CDR3 protein results from TCRdb running MiXCR on the multiplex PCR reads. Among 30,000 to 35,000 distinct CDR3 sequences listed, about 60% were seen once. Germline V gene sequence: CDR1 MNHEY, CDR2 SVGAGI. The CDR3 extends over 14 amino acids. Trimming took 4 bases from V and 4 from J, leaving 13 bases between them. The material sequenced was breast tumor tissue. This receptor was taken from a female donor with breast cancer. Some clones in this sample may be carry-over from other donors' samples. The chain employs TRBV6-5 and TRBJ1-1, with D perhaps TRBD1 (5 bases). CDR3 in DNA: TGTGCCAGCAGTTGGCGGGGGGGGGGCACTGAAGCTTTCTTT. It codes for CASSWRGGGTEAFF.